This T cell receptor (beta chain) was captured by sequencing in a study of human T cells and chemical hapten exposure. Study background: Sensitization employed 2% DPC on approximately 2 cm by approximately 2 cm of upper inner arm skin. Whole-study findings and limits: Sensitizing with DPC caused no change in TCRs above 1 in 1000 frequency. Against controls, expanded TCRs gave rise to significantly more large CDR3 similarity clusters.

TCRdb reprocessed the RACE reads via MiXCR and lists one record per CDR3 protein. The sample has some 200,000 distinct CDR3 sequences, under 25% seen once. The CDR3 extends over 14 amino acids. Trimming removed 8 bases from V and 5 bases from J, with 18 bases in between. Per the germline V gene, CDR1 is MNHEY and CDR2 is SVGAGI. Time point specified: patch test 1, 2 weeks after DPC sensitization. Treatment denoted: therapeutic diphenylcyclopropenone sensitization with weekly scalp DPC. Participating donors were patients with alopecia, aged 18 to 70 years, considered appropriate candidates for DPC. Regarding this clonotype: No antigen is known for it.

Material: whole blood, obtained in connection with sensitization to the hapten diphenylcyclopropenone (DPC). The chain recombines TRBV6-5 with TRBJ1-2; tentative D call: TRBD1 (5 bases). This receptor was obtained from a woman aged 45-60 years with alopecia areata. Some clones in this sample may be carry-over from other donors' samples. The CDR3 region is CASSSRDPGYGYTF. The CDR3 nucleotides read TGTGCCAGCTCCTCCCGGGACCCCGGTTATGGCTACACCTTC.